This T cell receptor beta chain stems from a study of T cell changes during pregnancy in multiple sclerosis. Trimming shortened V by 4 bases and J by 4 bases, and 20 bases separated the two germline ends. The CDR3 consists of 16 residues. Germline-derived CDR1 and CDR2 are SGHKS and YYEKEE (reference sequence). Some clones are missing from TCRdb's copy, which holds only in-frame ones; the method was immunoSEQ multiplex PCR. The data show some 47,000 clones, more than 70% seen once. The sequenced sample was CD8+ T cells from peripheral blood mononuclear cells, obtained after pregnancy. The rearrangement uses TRBV5-5 and TRBJ1-2; D is perhaps TRBD1 (6 bases). This clonotype was obtained from a female donor in good health, enrolled as a control in a pregnancy study. The CDR3 nucleotides read TGTGCCAGCAGCACCCTCCGGGACACTCTTGCCTATGGCTACACCTTC. This sequence encodes CASSTLRDTLAYGYTF. The complete variable domain, with remaining parts taken from reference TRBV5-5 and TRBJ1-2, reads DAGVTQSPTHLIKTRGQQVTLRCSPISGHKSVSWYQQVLGQGPQFIFQYYEKEERGRGNFPDRFSARQFPNYSSELNVNALLLGDSALYLCASSTLRDTLAYGYTFGSGTRLTVV.